This TCR beta chain appears in the sequencing data of a study of patients and donors after allogeneic stem cell transplantation. In its sample, this clonotype was seen a few times. V lost 0 bases and J lost 5, with 10 bases in between. CDR3 length: 14 residues. From germline, CDR1 is LGHNA and CDR2 YSLEER. TCRdb recomputed calls from the RT-PCR reads with MiXCR, one row per CDR3 protein. The sample records about 160,000 distinct CDR3 sequences, 24% being singletons. Material: blood, either unsorted or a sorted T cell fraction (not recorded which). This sequence was found in a human donor who was either an allogeneic HSCT recipient or a stem cell or donor lymphocyte infusion donor (not recorded which). It is not recorded whose cells these are; they may come from a transplant donor. J is TRBJ1-1 and V is TRBV4-3; maybe TRBD1 (6 bases). The CDR3: CASSQEGGETEAFF. In DNA, the CDR3 is TGCGCCAGCAGCCAAGAAGGGGGGGAGACTGAAGCTTTCTTT.